What follows are 9 T cell receptor beta chains derived from one specimen sequenced in a study of shared clonotypes between healthy human individuals. Sequencing used immunoSEQ multiplex PCR; TCRdb keeps in-frame clones, though not all of them. The sample records around 2,000,000 clones, 90% to 95% being singletons. Material: naive CD4+ T cells sorted from blood. Subset meaning: CD45RA+ positively selected. These receptors were taken from a man younger than 35 in good health.

The rearrangement joins TRBV7-2 to TRBJ1-5; D remains ambiguous. The ends were cut back, 2 bases at V and 5 bases at J, with 7 bases in the middle. The CDR3 is 13 residues long. Germline-derived CDR1 and CDR2 are SGHTA and FQGNSA. Here the CDR3 reads CASSLNLDQPQHF. The CDR3 DNA is TGTGCCAGCAGCTTAAATCTTGATCAGCCCCAGCATTTT.

V is TRBV7-9 and J is TRBJ1-4; no clear D. V was pared by 3 bases and J by 0 bases, with 11 bases between. The CDR3 spans 16 residues. Germline V gene lookup returns CDR1 SEHNR and CDR2 FQNEAQ (reference sequence). CDR3 sequence: CASSFRPIATNEKLFF. The CDR3 DNA follows: TGTGCCAGCAGCTTCCGACCAATTGCAACTAATGAAAAACTGTTTTTT.

The chain is built from TRBV30 and TRBJ2-7, with D possibly being TRBD1 or TRBD2 (5 bases each). With 8 bases removed from V and 4 bases from J, the gap between germline ends came to 12 bases. Germline assignment: CDR1 GTSNPN and CDR2 SVGIG (reference sequence). The CDR3 runs to 11 residues. CDR3 sequence: CALGELYEQYF. The CDR3 region has the DNA TGTGCCCTGGGGGAGCTTTACGAGCAGTACTTC.

About this clone: Other DNA sequences from this sample encode an identical CDR3 as well. The chain uses TRBV5-1 and TRBJ1-1, with D possibly matching TRBD1 (6 bases). V was cut by 0 bases and J by 4 bases, with 10 bases left in between. The CDR3 has 14 amino acids. Germline V gene data show CDR1 as SGHRS and CDR2 as YFSETQ. DNA of the CDR3: TGCGCCAGCAGCTTGGATAGGGGGGGCACTGAAGCTTTCTTT. Its translation is CASSLDRGGTEAFF.

The J gene is TRBJ2-1, the V gene TRBV7-9; TRBD1 matches 12 bases. Trimming removed 5 bases from V and 8 bases from J; junction bases left unmatched: 10. Germline CDR1 is SEHNR and CDR2 is FQNEAQ (reference sequence). The CDR3 is 16 amino acids. The CDR3 reads CASSHFGTGGMYEQFF. CDR3 in DNA: TGTGCCAGCAGCCATTTCGGGACAGGGGGCATGTATGAGCAGTTCTTC.

The chain recombines TRBV2 with TRBJ1-5; TRBD1 might be the D (6 bases). Between the trimmed V and J ends, which lost 9 bases and 7 bases, there was a span of 16 bases. The germline V gene encodes CDR1 SNHLY and CDR2 FYNNEI. This CDR3 has 13 amino acids. The CDR3 is CASSQGMGQPQHF. DNA of the CDR3: TGTGCCAGTTCGCAGGGGATGGGGCAGCCCCAGCATTTT.

As to this clone: Other DNA sequences in the sample encode the same CDR3. The rearrangement links TRBV28 to TRBJ1-1; weak D call: TRBD1 (6 bases). V lost 2 bases, J lost 5 bases, and 15 bases lay in between. This CDR3 spans 15 amino acids. In germline, CDR1 is MDHEN, CDR2 SYDVKM. The CDR3 is CASSLVGGRETEAFF. Written as DNA, the CDR3 is TGTGCCAGCAGTTTAGTTGGGGGGCGTGAGACTGAAGCTTTCTTT. Complete variable domain (other parts from reference TRBV28 and TRBJ1-1): DVKVTQSSRYLVKRTGEKVFLECVQDMDHENMFWYRQDPGLGLRLIYFSYDVKMKEKGDIPEGYSVSREKKERFSLILESASTNQTSMYLCASSLVGGRETEAFFGQGTRLTVV.

The J gene is TRBJ1-1, the V gene TRBV6-1; D is ambiguous. Trimming stripped 6 bases from V and 0 bases from J, with 11 bases between. Germline V gene lookup returns CDR1 MNHNS and CDR2 SASEGT. The CDR3 sequence is 14 residues long. The CDR3, as DNA: TGTGCCAGCAGCCCCGCTTGGGTGAACACTGAAGCTTTCTTT. This codes for CASSPAWVNTEAFF.

The gene calls are TRBV7-2 and TRBJ1-4; D unresolved. The CDR3 runs 15 residues. V lost 2 bases and J lost 7, with 14 bases in between. Per the germline V gene, CDR1 is SGHTA and CDR2 is FQGNSA. The CDR3 loop reads CASSLNRGFSEKLFF. The CDR3 bases are TGTGCCAGCAGCTTAAACCGAGGTTTTAGTGAAAAACTGTTTTTT.